These 30 T cell receptor beta chains originate from one sample sequenced in a study of cytomegalovirus exposure and HLA in healthy donors. Primers: 60 Vbeta forward and 13 Jbeta reverse. The repertoire was sequenced with immunoSEQ multiplex PCR; TCRdb's copy has only in-frame clones and lacks some. This table has under 150,000 clones, around 78% appearing once. The sequenced sample was PBMCs. The receptors stem from a female donor in good health and CMV-seropositive.

This clone showed up just once. CDR3 in DNA: TGTGCCAGCAGTGAAGGTCGAGACACAGATACGCAGTATTTT. Translating it yields CASSEGRDTDTQYF. The gene calls are TRBV25-1 and TRBJ2-3; D is unclear. This CDR3 comprises 14 residues. Germline CDR1 is MGHDK and CDR2 is SYGVNS. Trimming pared 2 bases from V and 2 bases from J, leaving 8 bases between.

This chain uses TRBV29-1 with TRBJ1-5; D may be TRBD1 (5 bases). Germline loops: CDR1 SQVTM, CDR2 ANQGSEA. V was pared by 2 bases and J by 9 bases, with 17 bases between. This CDR3 is 14 amino acids long. The CDR3 DNA reads as TGCAGCGTTGAACAAACAGGTCCGGGAGGGCCCCAGCATTTT. It is translated as CSVEQTGPGGPQHF. The full variable domain, rest sourced from reference TRBV29-1 and TRBJ1-5, is SAVISQKPSRDICQRGTSLTIQCQVDSQVTMMFWYRQQPGQSLTLIATANQGSEATYESGFVIDKFPISRPNLTFSTLTVSNMSPEDSSIYLCSVEQTGPGGPQHFGDGTRLSIL.

This chain uses TRBV2 with TRBJ2-7; tentatively, D is TRBD2 (5 bases). V lost 5 bases to trimming and J lost 5 bases, with 10 bases between them. The CDR3 is made up of 12 amino acids. Looked up from germline, CDR1 is SNHLY and CDR2 is FYNNEI. The CDR3 reads CASSTGFDEQYF. The CDR3 DNA reads as TGTGCCAGCAGTACGGGGTTTGACGAGCAGTACTTC.

The V gene is TRBV7-9, the J gene TRBJ1-5; D is unclear. The V gene lost 5 bases and the J gene lost 5 bases, with 7 bases spanning the gap. The CDR3 runs to 12 residues. The germline V gene has CDR1 SEHNR and CDR2 FQNEAQ (reference sequence). The CDR3 sequence: CASSTSDQPQHF. The CDR3, as DNA: TGTGCCAGCAGCACCTCAGATCAGCCCCAGCATTTT.

This rearrangement joins TRBV5-1 to TRBJ1-2; 7 bases are a match to TRBD1. V was clipped by 0 bases and J by 4 bases; unmatched bases: 12. Germline assignment: CDR1 SGHRS and CDR2 YFSETQ. The CDR3 length is 17 residues. CDR3 protein: CASSLVEWTGEPYGYTF. Written as DNA, the CDR3 is TGCGCCAGCAGCTTGGTCGAGTGGACAGGCGAACCCTATGGCTACACCTTC.

This chain joins TRBV28 and TRBJ1-2; 11 nucleotides agree with TRBD1. The CDR3 covers 14 residues. Trimming took 4 bases from V and 7 from J; bases not matched to a gene: 5. In germline, CDR1 is MDHEN, CDR2 SYDVKM. The CDR3 reads CASSSGQGVLGYTF. DNA for the CDR3: TGTGCCAGCAGTTCGGGACAGGGGGTACTTGGCTACACCTTC.

The chain recombines TRBV7-2 with TRBJ2-2; D is ambiguous. The V and J ends lost 2 bases and 6 bases respectively, with 4 bases between them. Germline loops: CDR1 SGHTA, CDR2 FQGNSA. The CDR3 is 12 amino acids. CDR3 nucleotide sequence: TGTGCCAGCAGCTTATTCGCCGGGGAGCTGTTTTTT. Translation gives CASSLFAGELFF.

The genes are TRBV5-1 and TRBJ2-1, with 8 bases fitting TRBD1. Germline assignment: CDR1 SGHRS and CDR2 YFSETQ. J lost 5 bases, V lost 2 bases, and 6 bases had no gene match. The CDR3 contains 15 residues. The CDR3 here is CASSLHVTGDNEQFF. The CDR3 DNA reads as TGCGCCAGCAGCTTACACGTGACAGGGGACAATGAGCAGTTCTTC. The full variable domain, its missing parts supplied by reference TRBV5-1 and TRBJ2-1, is KAGVTQTPRYLIKTRGQQVTLSCSPISGHRSVSWYQQTPGQGLQFLFEYFSETQRNKGNFPGRFSGRQFSNSRSEMNVSTLELGDSALYLCASSLHVTGDNEQFFGPGTRLTVL.

V and J are TRBV5-4 and TRBJ1-2; 7 nucleotides agree with TRBD1. Looked up from germline, CDR1 is SGHNT and CDR2 is YYREEE (reference sequence). The CDR3 consists of 16 residues. V was clipped by 4 bases and J by 3 bases; unmatched bases: 12. DNA of the CDR3: TGTGCCAGCAGCAGGGGAGACAGGGTGAGAGACTATGGCTACACCTTC. Its translation is CASSRGDRVRDYGYTF.

This clone was seen more than once but under ten times. The chain employs TRBV30 and TRBJ2-5; 14 positions match TRBD2. Germline V gene lookup returns CDR1 GTSNPN and CDR2 SVGIG (reference sequence). This CDR3 has 20 residues. Trimming cost V 2 bases and J 4 bases; bases outside gene matches: 18. CDR3 coding DNA: TGTGCCTGGAGTACCCGACTAGCGGGGGGGCCGGCTTTGTTTCGAGAGACCCAGTACTTC. Amino acid sequence: CAWSTRLAGGPALFRETQYF. The variable domain in full, completed from reference TRBV30 and TRBJ2-5, reads SQTIHQWPATLVQPVGSPLSLECTVEGTSNPNLYWYRQAAGRGLQLLFYSVGIGQISSEVPQNLSASRPQDRQFILSSKKLLLSDSGFYLCAWSTRLAGGPALFRETQYFGPGTRLLVL.

Written as DNA, the CDR3 is TGTGCCAGTAGTATTGGGGACAGGGGTAATCAGCCCCAGCATTTT. Translated, it gives CASSIGDRGNQPQHF. The J gene is TRBJ1-5, the V gene TRBV19; 10 nucleotides line up with TRBD1. The V gene end was trimmed by 3 bases and the J gene end by 4 bases; junction bases not matched to a gene: 3. CDR1 and CDR2 from the germline V gene are LNHDA and SQIVND (reference sequence). The CDR3 contains 15 residues. Filled out from reference TRBV19 and TRBJ1-5, the complete variable domain reads DGGITQSPKYLFRKEGQNVTLSCEQNLNHDAMYWYRQDPGQGLRLIYYSQIVNDFQKGDIAEGYSVSREKKESFPLTVTSAQKNPTAFYLCASSIGDRGNQPQHFGDGTRLSIL.

The chain has TRBV6-5 and TRBJ2-4; tentative D call: TRBD1 (5 bases). The CDR3 has 14 amino acids. Germline CDR1 and CDR2: MNHEY and SVGAGI. Between the trimmed V and J ends, which lost 2 bases and 8 bases, there was a span of 13 bases. This CDR3 reads CASSYTSGHDIQYF. CDR3 DNA sequence: TGTGCCAGCAGTTACACCTCCGGACATGACATTCAGTACTTC.

This clone was picked up a small number of times. The V and J genes are TRBV7-9 and TRBJ1-4; D gene ambiguous. This CDR3 spans 15 amino acids. Looked up from germline, CDR1 is SEHNR and CDR2 is FQNEAQ (reference sequence). Trimming removed 5 bases at V and 7 bases at J, with 17 bases between. The CDR3 DNA sequence: TGTGCCAGCAGCGAAGGCAGGCCTATGGGTGAAAAACTGTTTTTT. Translated, it gives CASSEGRPMGEKLFF.

This clone came up once. The CDR3 spells CASSFLGGQGMAFF. For the CDR3, the DNA is TGTGCCAGTAGCTTTCTGGGAGGACAGGGGATGGCTTTCTTT. The chain couples TRBV19 to TRBJ1-1; 9 bases align to TRBD1. Trimming cost V 6 bases and J 11 bases; bases outside gene matches: 13. Germline V lookup: CDR1 LNHDA, CDR2 SQIVND (reference sequence). The CDR3 is made up of 14 amino acids.

This rearrangement joins TRBV7-9 to TRBJ2-7; TRBD2 agrees at 7 bases. The CDR3 consists of 14 residues. Per germline, CDR1 SEHNR and CDR2 FQNEAQ (reference sequence). V was pared by 3 bases and J by 2 bases, with 4 bases of the junction left unmatched. The CDR3, as DNA: TGTGCCAGCAGCTTTCTAGCGGTGACCTACGAGCAGTACTTC. Its protein product is CASSFLAVTYEQYF. The full variable domain, in which reference TRBV7-9 and TRBJ2-7 provide the parts outside the CDR3, is DTGVSQNPRHKITKRGQNVTFRCDPISEHNRLYWYRQTLGQGPEFLTYFQNEAQLEKSRLLSDRFSAERPKGSFSTLEIQRTEQGDSAMYLCASSFLAVTYEQYFGPGTRLTVT.

J is TRBJ2-7 and V is TRBV5-4, with 7 bases matching TRBD1. This CDR3 contains 13 residues. Germline CDR1 reads SGHNT; CDR2 reads YYREEE (reference sequence). V shed 4 bases, J shed 4 bases, and the junction held 5 bases outside the gene matches. The CDR3 DNA follows: TGTGCCAGCAGCCGGGACAGAGAATACGAGCAGTACTTC. Protein product: CASSRDREYEQYF.

This rearrangement joins TRBV7-3 to TRBJ2-3; TRBD2 aligns across 12 bases. This CDR3 is built from 17 residues. The J segment lost 3 bases and the V segment lost 4 bases, leaving 8 bases of the junction unmatched. Germline lookup yields CDR1 SGHTA and CDR2 FQGTGA. This CDR3 reads CASSSSSGLAGTDTQYF. CDR3 coding DNA: TGTGCCAGCAGCTCTTCGAGTGGACTAGCGGGGACAGATACGCAGTATTTT.

The chain employs TRBV2 and TRBJ2-1; 7 nucleotides match TRBD1. In germline, CDR1 is SNHLY, CDR2 FYNNEI. This CDR3 is 14 amino acids long. Germline trimming cut 6 bases from V and 0 bases from J; bases unmatched to any gene: 2. The CDR3 sequence is CASRTGNSYNEQFF. In DNA, the CDR3 is TGTGCCAGCAGGACAGGGAACTCCTACAATGAGCAGTTCTTC.

This rearrangement joins TRBV7-3 to TRBJ2-7; perhaps TRBD2 as D (6 bases). The CDR3 has 13 residues. Per the germline V gene, CDR1 is SGHTA and CDR2 is FQGTGA. V lost 3 bases, J lost 7 bases, and 13 bases lay in between. CDR3 bases: TGTGCCAGCAGCTTGGGACTTCGTCGGGAGCAGTACTTC. As protein: CASSLGLRREQYF.

The chain uses TRBV5-4 and TRBJ1-4, with 7 bases fitting TRBD1. This CDR3 has 12 amino acids. Trimming removed 4 bases from V and 12 bases from J; junction bases left unmatched: 6. Per the germline V gene, CDR1 is SGHNT and CDR2 is YYREEE (reference sequence). The CDR3 reads CASSTDREELFF. The CDR3 region has the DNA TGTGCCAGCAGCACAGACAGGGAGGAACTGTTTTTT.

This clone was counted between two and nine times. The chain employs TRBV9 and TRBJ1-2; 7 positions agree with TRBD1. Unmatched junction bases numbered 7, after V lost 0 bases and J lost 2 bases. This CDR3 contains 16 residues. Per germline, CDR1 SGDLS and CDR2 YYNGEE. The CDR3 DNA sequence: TGTGCCAGCAGCGTAGGGGGACAGAACCTGAACTATGGCTACACCTTC. It specifies CASSVGGQNLNYGYTF.

The CDR3 coding sequence is TGTGCCAGCAGCTTAGGACAGGGGGAAGGTGGCTACACCTTC. It encodes CASSLGQGEGGYTF. This chain uses TRBV7-9 with TRBJ1-2, with TRBD1 matching 9 bases. Germline-derived CDR1 and CDR2 are SEHNR and FQNEAQ (reference sequence). Trimming took 1 base from V and 7 from J; bases not matched to a gene: 4. This CDR3 comprises 14 residues.

The rearrangement joins TRBV2 to TRBJ1-2; 9 nucleotides match TRBD1. CDR3 length: 14 amino acids. Per germline, CDR1 SNHLY and CDR2 FYNNEI. The V segment lost 2 bases and the J segment 4 bases; nucleotides outside the gene matches: 2. For the CDR3, the DNA is TGTGCCAGCAGTGAAAGGGACAGGGCCTATGGCTACACCTTC. Translation gives CASSERDRAYGYTF.

The chain links TRBV18 to TRBJ2-3; D is unresolved. The ends were cut back, 3 bases at V and 5 bases at J, with 6 bases in the middle. The CDR3 contains 12 residues. Germline V lookup: CDR1 KGHSH, CDR2 LQKENI. The CDR3: CASSPPGDTQYF. DNA of the CDR3: TGTGCCAGCTCACCCCCCGGAGATACGCAGTATTTT.

The sample holds a few counts of this clone. The rearrangement links TRBV4-1 to TRBJ1-3; D remains unclear. Germline CDR1 reads MGHRA; CDR2 reads YSYEKL. V lost 0 bases and J lost 0, with 18 bases in between. This CDR3 has 19 amino acids. The DNA for the CDR3 is TGCGCCAGCAGCCAAGAACCGGGTCCTCCTCTCTTCTCTGGAAACACCATATATTTT. It translates to CASSQEPGPPLFSGNTIYF.

The chain combines TRBV9 with TRBJ2-3; D may be TRBD2 (7 bases). The CDR3 is made up of 15 amino acids. The germline V gene has CDR1 SGDLS and CDR2 YYNGEE. With 0 bases removed from V and 2 bases from J, the gap between germline ends came to 10 bases. The chain's CDR3 is CASSVAGGHTDTQYF. The DNA of the CDR3 is TGTGCCAGCAGCGTAGCCGGGGGGCACACAGATACGCAGTATTTT.

The CDR3 sequence is CASSQEKLAVSYNEQFF. The CDR3 DNA reads TGCGCCAGCAGCCAAGAGAAACTAGCGGTCTCCTACAATGAGCAGTTCTTC. The V call is TRBV4-1, the J call TRBJ2-1, with 8 bases identical to TRBD2. The CDR3 has 17 amino acids. Germline trimming cut 0 bases from V and 0 bases from J; bases unmatched to any gene: 4. Per germline, CDR1 MGHRA and CDR2 YSYEKL.

This clone was counted once. The V call is TRBV25-1, the J call TRBJ1-1, with a tentative D call TRBD1 (6 bases). CDR3 length: 13 residues. V was shortened by 7 bases and J by 3 bases, with 12 bases between the two germline ends. Germline assignment: CDR1 MGHDK and CDR2 SYGVNS. The CDR3 protein is CASKRQEDTEAFF. CDR3 nucleotide sequence: TGTGCCAGCAAGCGACAGGAAGACACTGAAGCTTTCTTT. Complete variable domain (other parts from reference TRBV25-1 and TRBJ1-1): EADIYQTPRYLVIGTGKKITLECSQTMGHDKMYWYQQDPGMELHLIHYSYGVNSTEKGDLSSESTVSRIRTEHFPLTLESARPSHTSQYLCASKRQEDTEAFFGQGTRLTVV.

This clone was observed once. The J gene is TRBJ1-1, the V gene TRBV29-1; D remains unclear. Germline V gives CDR1 SQVTM, CDR2 ANQGSEA. Trimming stripped 4 bases from V and 1 base from J, with 13 bases between. This CDR3 has 14 residues. CDR3 bases: TGCAGCGTTGTGCGGATCGGAGGGAACACTGAAGCTTTCTTT. It is translated as CSVVRIGGNTEAFF. Variable domain in full (rest from reference TRBV29-1 and TRBJ1-1): SAVISQKPSRDICQRGTSLTIQCQVDSQVTMMFWYRQQPGQSLTLIATANQGSEATYESGFVIDKFPISRPNLTFSTLTVSNMSPEDSSIYLCSVVRIGGNTEAFFGQGTRLTVV.

The V and J genes are TRBV29-1 and TRBJ2-5, with 8 bases that match TRBD2. The CDR3 sequence is 13 residues long. The ends lost 4 bases at V and 4 bases at J; junction bases unmatched: 5. Germline-derived CDR1 and CDR2 are SQVTM and ANQGSEA. The DNA of the CDR3 is TGCAGCGTTGGTCCCGCGGGAGGAGAGACCCAGTACTTC. Protein: CSVGPAGGETQYF.